This T cell receptor beta chain was observed in a study of cytomegalovirus exposure and HLA in healthy donors. The study, taken as a whole, reports: Analysis was carried out at a later point, and it linked a missense DCLRE1C variant to TCR beta V- and J-gene trimming. A later analysis showed TCR association rates differing by HLA locus, peaking at DRB1 and lowest at HLA-C.

The PCR employed 60 Vbeta primers together with 13 Jbeta primers. TCRdb's table, derived via immunoSEQ multiplex PCR, lists solely in-frame clones and lacks some. The data show approximately 110,000 clones, 60% to 70% seen once. Details on this clone: Its antigen is unidentified.

The receptor's source is a man aged 30 to 45 in good health and CMV-seropositive. The sequenced sample was PBMCs.

CDR3 sequence reads: CSVTRLGANVLTF. In DNA, the CDR3 is TGCAGCGTTACTCGCTTGGGGGCCAACGTCCTGACTTTC. V is TRBV29-1 and J is TRBJ2-6; no definite D call. The CDR3 contains 13 residues. V was pared by 5 bases and J by 4 bases, with 9 bases between. The germline CDR1 and CDR2 sequences are SQVTM and ANQGSEA.